The present TCR beta chain was sequenced within a study of blood T cell repertoires in COVID-19. Study information: PBMCs, B-cell-depleted T cells, or T cells provided the cDNA or gDNA that made up the material.

This clone was counted between two and nine times. Here immunoSEQ multiplex PCR was the method, and the copy in TCRdb shows in-frame clones only, minus some. Of 85,000 to 120,000 clones listed, roughly two thirds were seen once; the top ten hold approximately 0.9%. The CDR3 is 13 amino acids. The V gene lost 3 bases and the J gene lost 0 bases, with 3 bases spanning the gap. The clonotype originates from a human donor with acute or convalescent COVID-19. The donor label of this sample is uncertain. This chain joins TRBV12-3 or TRBV12-4 and TRBJ1-5; D is unresolved. Sequencing input: peripheral blood. The CDR3 region is CASSFNSNQPQHF. The CDR3 DNA reads as TGTGCCAGCAGTTTTAATAGCAATCAGCCCCAGCATTTT.